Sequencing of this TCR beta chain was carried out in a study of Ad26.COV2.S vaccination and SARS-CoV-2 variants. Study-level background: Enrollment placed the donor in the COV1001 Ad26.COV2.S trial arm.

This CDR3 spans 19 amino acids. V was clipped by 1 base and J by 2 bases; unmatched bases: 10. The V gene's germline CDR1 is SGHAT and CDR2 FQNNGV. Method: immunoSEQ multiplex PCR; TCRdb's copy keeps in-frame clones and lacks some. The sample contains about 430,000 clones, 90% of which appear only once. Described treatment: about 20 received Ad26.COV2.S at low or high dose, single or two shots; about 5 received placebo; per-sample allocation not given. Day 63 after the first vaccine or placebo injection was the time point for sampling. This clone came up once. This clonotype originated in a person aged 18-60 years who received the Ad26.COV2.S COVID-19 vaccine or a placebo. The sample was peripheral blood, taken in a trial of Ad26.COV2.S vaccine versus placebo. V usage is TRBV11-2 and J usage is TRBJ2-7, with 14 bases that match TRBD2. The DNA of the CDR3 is TGTGCCAGCAGCTTAGGACCGGGACTAGCGGGAGTTTTGGCCTACGAGCAGTACTTC. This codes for CASSLGPGLAGVLAYEQYF.